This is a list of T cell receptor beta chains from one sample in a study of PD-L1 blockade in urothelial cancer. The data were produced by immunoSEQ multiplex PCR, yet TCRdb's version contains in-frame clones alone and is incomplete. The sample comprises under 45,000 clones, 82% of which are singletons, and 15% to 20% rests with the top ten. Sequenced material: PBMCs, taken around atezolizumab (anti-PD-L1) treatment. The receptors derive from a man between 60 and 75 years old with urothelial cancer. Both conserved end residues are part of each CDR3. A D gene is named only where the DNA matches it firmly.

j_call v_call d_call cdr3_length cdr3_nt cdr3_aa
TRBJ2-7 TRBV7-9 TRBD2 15 TGTGCCAGCAGCCCGCTAGCGGGGAGTACCTACGAGCAGTACTTC CASSPLAGSTYEQYF
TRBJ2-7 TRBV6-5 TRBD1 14 TGTGCCAGCAGCACGGGACAGGGAAAATACGAGCAGTACTTC CASSTGQGKYEQYF
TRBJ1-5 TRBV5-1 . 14 TGCGCCAGCAGCTTTATGGGGGCCGGTCAGCCCCAGCATTTT CASSFMGAGQPQHF
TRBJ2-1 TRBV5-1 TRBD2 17 TGCGCCAGCAGCTTGGTAGACGCAGCGGGGTCTAGGAATGAGCAGTTCTTC CASSLVDAAGSRNEQFF
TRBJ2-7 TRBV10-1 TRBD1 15 TGCGCCAGCAGTGACGGTCAGACAGGGGCGGACGAGCAGTACTTC CASSDGQTGADEQYF
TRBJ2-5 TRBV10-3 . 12 TGTGCCATCAGTGACGGGAGAAAGACCCAGTACTTC CAISDGRKTQYF
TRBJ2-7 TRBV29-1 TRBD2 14 TGCAGCGTCGAACTAGCGGGAAGCTCCTACGAGCAGTACTTC CSVELAGSSYEQYF
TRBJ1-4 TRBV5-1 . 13 TGCGCCAGCAGCTTGGCCGCGGATGAAAAACTGTTTTTT CASSLAADEKLFF
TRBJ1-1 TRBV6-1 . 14 TGTGCCAGCACATCACAGGGACTGAACACTGAAGCTTTCTTT CASTSQGLNTEAFF
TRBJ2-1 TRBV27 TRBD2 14 TGTGCCAGCAGTTGGACTAGCGGACACAATGAGCAGTTCTTC CASSWTSGHNEQFF
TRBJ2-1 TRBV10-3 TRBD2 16 TGTGCCATCAGTTGGACTAGCGGGGGGGCTCGGAATGAGCAGTTCTTC CAISWTSGGARNEQFF
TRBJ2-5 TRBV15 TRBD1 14 TGTGCCACCAGCAGGGACAGGGCCCAAGAGACCCAGTACTTC CATSRDRAQETQYF
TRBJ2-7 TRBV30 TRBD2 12 TGTGCCCTGGAAGCGGGAGGGGGGGAGCAGTACTTC CALEAGGGEQYF
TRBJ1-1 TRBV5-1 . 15 TGCGCCAGCAGCTTGGCCCAGGGGTCGAACACTGAAGCTTTCTTT CASSLAQGSNTEAFF
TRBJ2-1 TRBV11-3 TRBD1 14 TGTGCCAGCAGCTCCCGGACAGGGACTAATGAGCAGTTCTTC CASSSRTGTNEQFF
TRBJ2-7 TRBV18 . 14 TGTGCCAGCTCGTTGGACAGATCCAACTACGAGCAGTACTTC CASSLDRSNYEQYF
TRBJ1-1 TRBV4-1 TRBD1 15 TGCGCCAGCAGCCGGGGACAGAACAGGGACACTGAAGTTTTCTTT CASSRGQNRDTEVFF